This T cell receptor (beta chain) appears in the sequencing data of a study of T cells in tumors after PD-1 blockade. Clones were sequenced by immunoSEQ multiplex PCR, and TCRdb holds only the in-frame ones, with some missing. The table includes 61,000 or so clones, roughly 78% detected once. The germline V gene has CDR1 KGHSH and CDR2 LQKENI. V gave up 0 bases and J gave up 2 bases, with 3 bases separating them. This CDR3 comprises 13 residues. This TCR was sampled from a human donor with basal cell carcinoma. The source material was PBMCs, sampled before anti-PD-1 treatment. The J gene is TRBJ2-3, the V gene TRBV18; D remains unclear. This chain's CDR3 is CASSPPPTDTQYF. The CDR3 nucleotides are TGTGCCAGCTCACCACCGCCCACAGATACGCAGTATTTT.